The clone carrying this TCR beta chain has at least ten counts. TCRdb itself ran the PCR reads through MiXCR, one entry per CDR3 protein. The sample yields around 21,000 distinct CDR3 sequences, just over 40% seen once. This specimen comes from a study of tumor-infiltrating lymphocytes in oesophageal squamous cell carcinoma. This CDR3 region has 16 residues. The V and J ends lost 3 bases and 6 bases respectively, with 17 bases between them. Per the germline V gene, CDR1 is WSHSY and CDR2 is SAAADI. Material for sequencing was normal esophageal tissue next to the tumor. V gene TRBV10-2 combines with J gene TRBJ1-4; no clear D gene. The sequence derives from a male donor with esophageal squamous cell carcinoma. The CDR3 nucleotides read TGCGCCAGCAGTGATACGGCAAAAGCTTACGATGAAAAACTGTTTTTT. Its protein is CASSDTAKAYDEKLFF.